The source of this T cell receptor beta chain is a study of cytomegalovirus exposure and HLA in healthy donors. Study in general: Around 80 million unique TCR sequences came from HLA-typed donors in an early release.

CDR3 length equals 16 residues. V lost 4 bases, J lost 0 bases, and 6 bases stayed unmatched. Germline-derived CDR1 and CDR2 are SGHRS and YFSETQ. Study findings and constraints: According to the study, around 180 TCR beta chains were cytomegalovirus-associated. TCR beta V segments were, for the most part, productive about 87% or about 30% of the time in an earlier analysis. A later analysis linked a missense variant in DCLRE1C to the trimming of TCR beta V and J genes.

This PCR relied on a set of 60 Vbeta primers and 13 Jbeta primers. Sequencing was performed with immunoSEQ multiplex PCR; in TCRdb, only in-frame clones are kept and a portion is missing. The data contain over 110,000 clones, around 85% of them singletons. To note about this clone: Its antigen is currently unknown.

The sequencing input was PBMCs. The receptor was isolated from a woman aged 50 to 60 in good health and CMV-seropositive. The genes are TRBV5-1 and TRBJ2-2; 7 bases map to TRBD1. The CDR3 loop is CASSLTGFANTGELFF. The CDR3 DNA sequence: TGCGCCAGCAGCCTGACAGGGTTCGCGAACACCGGGGAGCTGTTTTTT.